These 19 T cell receptor beta chains share one sample of origin, sequenced in a study of OX40 agonist ivuxolimab in advanced cancers. Library prep was done by the immunoSEQ multiplex PCR assay. Here the immuneACCESS table is served through TCRdb, limited to in-frame sequences with V and J called. Missing clones are a known gap in these copies; in checked studies unresolved V genes cover under half, and the rest lacks a known reason. The sample has some 50,000 clones on record, 75% to 80% of them singletons. Over 6.5% of the sample is held by the ten biggest clonotypes. The material was CD4+ or CD8+ T cells sorted from blood, obtained in a trial of the OX40 agonist ivuxolimab. The source is an adult with an advanced solid tumor such as melanoma, head and neck, liver or kidney cancer.

The chain links TRBV28 to TRBJ2-1; 7 bases match TRBD2. The J segment lost 9 bases and the V segment lost 8 bases, leaving 7 bases of the junction unmatched. Germline lookup yields CDR1 MDHEN and CDR2 SYDVKM. This CDR3 comprises 12 residues. The chain's CDR3 is CASGTIAGEQFF. The DNA of the CDR3 is TGTGCCAGCGGTACGATAGCGGGTGAGCAGTTCTTC.

The chain combines TRBV4-3 with TRBJ1-1, with D unresolved. V lost 1 base, J lost 3 bases, and 15 bases lay in between. The CDR3 totals 16 residues. Germline V gives CDR1 LGHNA, CDR2 YSLEER. In nucleotides, the CDR3 is TGCGCCAGCAGCCAAGGATTCCATATGGGTGACACTGAAGCTTTCTTT. Translation gives CASSQGFHMGDTEAFF.

This clone was seen a few times. V gene TRBV6-5 combines with J gene TRBJ1-3; maybe TRBD1 (5 bases). V lost 2 bases and J lost 1, with 9 bases in between. The germline gives CDR1 MNHEY, CDR2 SVGAGI. This CDR3 region has 15 residues. CDR3 in amino acids: CASSYGGVSGNTIYF. CDR3 sequence (DNA): TGTGCCAGCAGTTACGGGGGTGTTTCTGGAAACACCATATATTTT.

This rearrangement joins TRBV2 to TRBJ2-7, with no clear D. From germline, CDR1 is SNHLY and CDR2 FYNNEI. The CDR3 covers 16 residues. V was cut by 4 bases and J by 1 base, with 17 bases left in between. The CDR3 DNA reads TGTGCCAGCAGTGTAAGCCCCCAGTCGGTATCCTACGAGCAGTACTTC. Protein: CASSVSPQSVSYEQYF. Drawing the rest from reference TRBV2 and TRBJ2-7, the complete variable domain is EPEVTQTPSHQVTQMGQEVILRCVPISNHLYFYWYRQILGQKVEFLVSFYNNEISEKSEIFDDQFSVERPDGSNFTLKIRSTKLEDSAMYFCASSVSPQSVSYEQYFGPGTRLTVT.

The genes are TRBV6-5 and TRBJ2-2; D is possibly TRBD2 (5 bases). The CDR3 spans 14 residues. From germline, CDR1 is MNHEY and CDR2 SVGAGI. Deletions cut 7 bases from V and 6 bases from J, with 15 bases between. The CDR3 protein is CASTPDRRPGELFF. CDR3 DNA: TGTGCCAGCACCCCCGATCGGAGGCCCGGGGAGCTGTTTTTT.

The chain uses TRBV19 and TRBJ2-3, with TRBD1 matching over 8 bases. The length of the CDR3 is 14 residues. From germline, CDR1 is LNHDA and CDR2 SQIVND (reference sequence). V lost 10 bases, J lost 2 bases, and 8 bases stayed unmatched. The CDR3 region has the DNA TGTGCCACCCAGGGGGCTGCGAACACAGATACGCAGTATTTT. It yields the protein CATQGAANTDTQYF.

The chain carries TRBV2 and TRBJ1-6, with D unresolved. Trimming took 6 bases from V and 7 from J, leaving 10 bases between them. The length of the CDR3 is 13 residues. Germline V lookup: CDR1 SNHLY, CDR2 FYNNEI. The CDR3 DNA reads TGTGCCAGCAGCTCAGATACAAATTCACCCCTCCACTTT. Translated, it gives CASSSDTNSPLHF.

This chain uses TRBV5-1 with TRBJ2-5, with 11 bases that match TRBD1. CDR1 and CDR2 (germline): SGHRS, YFSETQ. This CDR3 region has 16 residues. Trimming removed 0 bases from V and 4 bases from J; junction bases left unmatched: 5. Written as DNA, the CDR3 is TGCGCCAGCAGCTTGGGGACAGGGGGCGGAGGAGAGACCCAGTACTTC. Amino acid sequence: CASSLGTGGGGETQYF.

The CDR3 here is CASSPIMISGSPEQYF. Written as DNA, the CDR3 is TGTGCCAGCAGCCCGATTATGATTAGCGGGAGCCCCGAGCAGTACTTC. The J gene is TRBJ2-7, the V gene TRBV27; TRBD2 agrees at 9 bases. V was pared by 6 bases and J by 6 bases, with 15 bases of the junction left unmatched. The CDR3 contains 16 residues. Germline CDR1 is MNHEY and CDR2 is SMNVEV (reference sequence).

This clone came up once. In DNA form, the CDR3 reads TGTGCCAGCAGTGGTCCCGGGACAGGGACCTACGAGCAGTACTTC. This sequence encodes CASSGPGTGTYEQYF. The chain recombines TRBV25-1 with TRBJ2-7, with 9 bases that match TRBD1. The V gene's germline CDR1 is MGHDK and CDR2 SYGVNS. The CDR3 consists of 15 residues. V shed 4 bases and J 2 bases; nucleotides not matched to a gene: 6.

The genes are TRBV20-1 and TRBJ2-1, with TRBD2 matching over 8 bases. The CDR3 has 11 residues. V dropped 5 bases and J dropped 9; count of bases not matched to a gene: 3. CDR1 and CDR2 from the germline V gene are DFQATT and SNEGSKA (reference sequence). In DNA, the CDR3 is TGCAGTGCTTTGCGGGAGGTTGAGCAGTTCTTC. The encoded protein is CSALREVEQFF.

The CDR3 protein is CACYRAGELFF. As DNA, the CDR3 is TGTGCCTGTTACAGGGCCGGGGAGCTGTTTTTT. The rearrangement links TRBV30 to TRBJ2-2; tentatively, D is TRBD1 (6 bases). CDR1 GTSNPN and CDR2 SVGIG come from the germline V gene (reference sequence). Trimming took 6 bases from V and 6 from J, leaving 8 bases between them. The CDR3 has 11 residues.

This rearrangement joins TRBV9 to TRBJ2-3; D possibly uses TRBD1 or TRBD2 (5 bases each). The CDR3 covers 18 residues. V lost 4 bases to trimming and J lost 7 bases, with 28 bases between them. Germline CDR1 SGDLS, CDR2 YYNGEE. CDR3 bases: TGTGCCAGCAGCTCGGGGCGGGCCGTAGGGACCCCGACGAATACGCAGTATTTT. It encodes CASSSGRAVGTPTNTQYF.

The V gene is TRBV7-2, the J gene TRBJ1-5; the D is unclear. CDR3 length equals 14 residues. Germline V lookup: CDR1 SGHTA, CDR2 FQGNSA. V lost 2 bases to trimming and J lost 6 bases, with 11 bases between them. The CDR3, as DNA: TGTGCCAGCAGCTTAACTGGGGTTGCTCAGCCCCAGCATTTT. This codes for CASSLTGVAQPQHF.

V and J are TRBV30 and TRBJ2-5, with TRBD2 identical over 13 bases. This CDR3 has 16 amino acids. Germline assignment: CDR1 GTSNPN and CDR2 SVGIG (reference sequence). V lost 3 bases, J lost 2 bases, and 6 bases stayed unmatched. CDR3 protein: CAWSNPGLAGQETQYF. For the CDR3, the DNA is TGTGCCTGGAGCAATCCGGGACTAGCGGGACAAGAGACCCAGTACTTC.

This clone showed up just a few times. The chain links TRBV7-9 to TRBJ1-1, with D hard to call. The CDR3 is 13 residues long. V was cut by 3 bases and J by 2 bases, with 7 bases left in between. The germline gives CDR1 SEHNR, CDR2 FQNEAQ (reference sequence). The CDR3 sequence is CASSFNRNTEAFF. The CDR3 DNA sequence: TGTGCCAGCAGCTTTAACCGAAACACTGAAGCTTTCTTT.

V usage is TRBV7-9 and J usage is TRBJ2-6; tentatively, D is TRBD1 (5 bases). CDR3 length: 15 residues. Trimming stripped 2 bases from V and 0 bases from J, with 5 bases between. CDR1 is SEHNR, CDR2 FQNEAQ, per germline (reference sequence). The CDR3 DNA is TGTGCCAGCAGCTTAACAGGCTCTGGGGCCAACGTCCTGACTTTC. Its translation: CASSLTGSGANVLTF.

This clone was seen once. The V and J genes are TRBV7-8 and TRBJ1-2, with D unresolved. The CDR3 sequence is 18 residues long. V lost 1 base, J lost 4 bases, and 22 bases lay in between. Germline V gene lookup returns CDR1 SGHVS and CDR2 FQNEAQ. For the CDR3, the DNA is TGTGCCAGCAGCTTAGTTGTTTTAGGGCAGCAAGATCGCTATGGCTACACCTTC. This translates into CASSLVVLGQQDRYGYTF.

This clone has just one count. The chain is built from TRBV10-1 and TRBJ2-2; 7 positions match TRBD2. Germline V lookup: CDR1 WNHNN, CDR2 SYGVQD (reference sequence). This CDR3 spans 15 amino acids. V lost 2 bases and J lost 5; bases outside the gene matches: 5. The CDR3 region is CASSETGGGTGELFF. In DNA, the CDR3 is TGCGCCAGCAGTGAGACGGGAGGTGGGACCGGGGAGCTGTTTTTT.